Shown below are 6 T cell receptor beta chains from a single sample sequenced in a study of early stage breast cancer tumors (dated by TCRdb to 2016 to 2017). Libraries were constructed by the immunoSEQ multiplex PCR assay. This immuneACCESS table, as held by TCRdb, lists in-frame sequences with V and J called but not all clones. Of the missing ones, under half trace to an unresolved V gene in checked studies; the others have no known cause. The sample includes around 3,300 clones, with 64% observed a single time. Of the sample, approximately 16% falls within the top ten clones. Sequenced sample: breast tumor tissue. These receptors were taken from a person in their forties with breast cancer.

The chain uses TRBV28 and TRBJ2-7; 11 bases agree with TRBD2. V dropped 5 bases and J dropped 5; count of bases not matched to a gene: 8. Germline CDR1 reads MDHEN; CDR2 reads SYDVKM. The CDR3 loop spans 15 amino acids. CDR3 in amino acids: CASSATSGSGNEQYF. In DNA form, the CDR3 reads TGTGCCAGCAGTGCTACTAGCGGGAGTGGTAACGAGCAGTACTTC.

The chain recombines TRBV12-5 with TRBJ2-4; a possible D gene is TRBD1 (5 bases). Germline values: CDR1 LGHNT, CDR2 FRNRAP. Trimming took 5 bases from V and 2 from J, leaving 19 bases between them. This CDR3 is 17 amino acids long. This CDR3 is CASGPGATGASKNIQYF. The CDR3 DNA reads TGTGCTAGTGGTCCTGGGGCCACTGGGGCCTCCAAAAACATTCAGTACTTC.

A note on this clone: Within the sample, other DNA sequences also encode this same CDR3. The CDR3 bases are TGTGCCAGCAGCCTTAGGGGTACTGAAGCTTTCTTT. Protein product: CASSLRGTEAFF. The J gene is TRBJ1-1, the V gene TRBV5-6, with D perhaps TRBD1 (5 bases). CDR3 length: 12 residues. V shed 4 bases and J shed 5 bases, with 9 bases lying between them. CDR1 and CDR2 (germline): SGHDT, YYEEEE. The full variable domain, in which reference TRBV5-6 and TRBJ1-1 provide the parts outside the CDR3, is DAGVTQSPTHLIKTRGQQVTLRCSPKSGHDTVSWYQQALGQGPQFIFQYYEEEERQRGNFPDRFSGHQFPNYSSELNVNALLLGDSALYLCASSLRGTEAFFGQGTRLTVV.

This clone was found once. The V call is TRBV18, the J call TRBJ1-4; unclear D gene. V lost 2 bases and J 1 base, leaving 5 bases between the germline ends. This CDR3 has 14 amino acids. Germline V gene data show CDR1 as KGHSH and CDR2 as LQKENI. CDR3 sequence (DNA): TGTGCCAGCTCACCAACGGTAACTAATGAAAAACTGTTTTTT. It codes for CASSPTVTNEKLFF.

The CDR3 reads CASSLEVTGSEQFF. In nucleotides, the CDR3 is TGTGCCAGCAGCTTAGAAGTGACAGGGAGTGAGCAGTTCTTC. The chain carries TRBV7-8 and TRBJ2-1; TRBD1 aligns across 7 bases. The trim removed 1 base at V and 9 bases at J, leaving 6 bases unmatched. The length of the CDR3 is 14 residues. CDR1 SGHVS and CDR2 FQNEAQ come from the germline V gene.

This chain connects TRBV19 to TRBJ1-5; 10 bases map to TRBD1. This CDR3 spans 14 amino acids. Per germline, CDR1 LNHDA and CDR2 SQIVND (reference sequence). J lost 6 bases, V lost 9 bases, and 8 bases had no gene match. Here the CDR3 DNA reads TGTGCCAGCAAGGGACAGGGGCCGGTTCAGCCCCAGCATTTT. Its protein is CASKGQGPVQPQHF.